The rows below give T cell receptor beta chains drawn from one sample of a study of glioma-infiltrating T cells after dendritic cell vaccination. Sequencing was performed with immunoSEQ multiplex PCR; in TCRdb, only in-frame clones are kept and a portion is missing. The sample records around 90,000 clones, approximately 81% being singletons. Material: blood, obtained before dendritic cell vaccination. The receptors here all came from a human donor with glioblastoma. The CDR3 runs from the conserved cysteine through the conserved F or W. Fields, in order: clone size, J gene, CDR3 length, D gene, V gene, CDR3 DNA, CDR3 protein. The D gene is left open where the match is weak. Rows may omit the clone size; those that give it use once, few, many or a size class.

- TRBJ1-1 13 - TRBV6-4 TGTGCCAGCAGTGTGGAAGGGGACACTGAAGCTTTCTTT CASSVEGDTEAFF
- TRBJ2-7 14 - TRBV7-2 TGTGCCAGCAGCTTTGTGACAGGCTCCTACGAGCAGTACTTC CASSFVTGSYEQYF
- TRBJ2-2 17 - TRBV30 TGTGCCTGGAGTGTACAGAGGAGGGTTCGGGGCACCGGGGAGCTGTTTTTT CAWSVQRRVRGTGELFF
- TRBJ1-2 15 TRBD1 TRBV18 TGTGCCAGCTCACCAAATGGGGACAGCAGATATGGCTACACCTTC CASSPNGDSRYGYTF
- TRBJ1-2 16 - TRBV7-8 TGTGCCAGCAGCTTCGGTTCGTCCGGGGAGGGCTATGGCTACACCTTC CASSFGSSGEGYGYTF
- TRBJ1-1 12 - TRBV11-2 TGTGCCAGCAGCTTCACTGAGACTGAAGCTTTCTTT CASSFTETEAFF
once TRBJ1-3 14 - TRBV10-3 TGTGCCACTACTTCGTCCGACTCTGGAAACACCATATATTTT CATTSSDSGNTIYF
few TRBJ1-2 13 - TRBV29-1 TGCAGCGTTGAGCTGGGCTCTAACTATGGCTACACCTTC CSVELGSNYGYTF
- TRBJ1-5 16 TRBD1 TRBV6-6 TGTGCCAGCACCACCCCCCGACAGGGAACCAATCAGCCCCAGCATTTT CASTTPRQGTNQPQHF
- TRBJ2-5 14 - TRBV2 TGTGCCAGCAGTGAAGCGGGTCAGGGAAAGACCCAGTACTTC CASSEAGQGKTQYF
- TRBJ2-7 19 - TRBV21-1 TGTGCCAGCAGCAAGATGATGGAGACAGGGCCTATGGGCCGCTACGAGCAGTACTTC CASSKMMETGPMGRYEQYF
once TRBJ1-5 15 - TRBV27 TGTGCCAGCAGTTTAAGCGTTTATAGCAATCAGCCCCAGCATTTT CASSLSVYSNQPQHF
- TRBJ2-7 15 - TRBV5-1 TGCGCCAGCAGCTTCCGACAGGACTCCTCCTACGAGCAGTACTTC CASSFRQDSSYEQYF
- TRBJ1-3 16 - TRBV12-5 TGTGCTAGTGGTTCGATACACGAGGCCTCTGGAAACACCATATATTTT CASGSIHEASGNTIYF
- TRBJ2-5 17 TRBD2 TRBV5-1 TGCGCCAGCAGCTTGGTAGCGGGGGGGGCCTTTGGAGAGACCCAGTACTTC CASSLVAGGAFGETQYF
- TRBJ1-4 16 - TRBV28 TGTGCCAGCAGTTTATTTGGGGGCTTAACTAATGAAAAACTGTTTTTT CASSLFGGLTNEKLFF
- TRBJ1-1 15 - TRBV5-1 TGCGCCAGCAGCCCAGAACACAGGGCGAACACTGAAGCTTTCTTT CASSPEHRANTEAFF
- TRBJ2-7 15 - TRBV18 TGTGCCAGCTCACCCTATGAGGACTCAACCTACGAGCAGTACTTC CASSPYEDSTYEQYF
- TRBJ2-7 12 - TRBV11-2 TGTGCCAGCAGCTTAGCCCCCTCCGAGCAGTACTTC CASSLAPSEQYF
- TRBJ1-2 12 TRBD1 TRBV5-1 TGCGCCAGCAGCCGGGACAGGGCCCCCTACACCTTC CASSRDRAPYTF
- TRBJ1-1 15 TRBD1 TRBV7-9 TGTGCCAGCAGTCCGAGGACAGGGATGTACACTGAAGCTTTCTTT CASSPRTGMYTEAFF
- TRBJ1-2 15 - TRBV9 TGTGCCAGCAGCGATGGGGCAGGGGCTGTTTATGGCTACACCTTC CASSDGAGAVYGYTF
- TRBJ2-7 14 - TRBV6-6 TGTGCCAGCAGTCCCCAAGGAGGGCCGTACGAGCAGTACTTC CASSPQGGPYEQYF
- TRBJ1-2 15 TRBD1 TRBV5-1 TGCGCCAGCAGCCCGAACCAGGACAGGGGTTATGGCTACACCTTC CASSPNQDRGYGYTF
- TRBJ2-5 14 - TRBV5-1 TGCGCCAGCAGCGGCGGGGACAGACAAGAGACCCAGTACTTC CASSGGDRQETQYF
- TRBJ2-7 18 TRBD2 TRBV5-1 TGCGCCAGCAGCGGACGGACAGGACTAGCGGGAGGGTCCTACGAGCAGTACTTC CASSGRTGLAGGSYEQYF
- TRBJ1-2 13 TRBD1 TRBV4-1 TGCGCCAGCGCGGAGGGGGCGAACTATGGCTACACCTTC CASAEGANYGYTF
- TRBJ2-1 16 - TRBV5-1 TGCGCCAGCAGCTTGGTTCAGCGGGCTCCTCCTCCAGAGCAGTTCTTC CASSLVQRAPPPEQFF
- TRBJ1-2 13 - TRBV19 TGTGCCAGTAGTAGGGACACGGCCCGAGGCTACACCTTC CASSRDTARGYTF
once TRBJ1-5 14 TRBD1 TRBV6-5 TGTGCCAGCAGTCCAGGGGGCCGGAATCAGCCCCAGCATTTT CASSPGGRNQPQHF
- TRBJ2-2 15 TRBD1 TRBV6-1 TGTGCCAGCGGACAGGGGGCCGCGAACACCGGGGAGCTGTTTTTT CASGQGAANTGELFF
- TRBJ1-2 13 - TRBV6-1 TGTGCCAGCAGGGAGACAGGATTATATGGCTACACCTTC CASRETGLYGYTF
once TRBJ1-1 16 TRBD1 TRBV9 TGTGCCAGCAGCGTAGCGGGACAGGGAATTGGCACTGAAGCTTTCTTT CASSVAGQGIGTEAFF
- TRBJ1-6 15 TRBD1 TRBV27 TGTGCCAGCACCACTTGGGGACAGGGTAATTCACCCCTCCACTTT CASTTWGQGNSPLHF
- TRBJ1-1 14 TRBD1 TRBV6-1 TGTGCCAGCAGTTCCGGACAGGGGAACACTGAAGCTTTCTTT CASSSGQGNTEAFF
- TRBJ2-5 14 TRBD1 TRBV7-8 TGTGCCAGCAGCTTGGACAGGGAGCAAGAGACCCAGTACTTC CASSLDREQETQYF
few TRBJ2-1 11 - TRBV30 TGTGCCTGGAGTGTACTTTCGTCTCAGTTCTTC CAWSVLSSQFF
few TRBJ2-1 15 TRBD1 TRBV5-4 TGTGCCAGCAGTCGGGACAGGGCGAGCTACAATGAGCAGTTCTTC CASSRDRASYNEQFF
- TRBJ2-3 15 - TRBV9 TGTGCCAGCAGCGTTGGGACATTTAGCACAGATACGCAGTATTTT CASSVGTFSTDTQYF
- TRBJ1-2 19 TRBD1 TRBV11-2 TGTGCCAGCAGCTTCCTTGCCAAGGGACAGCTTCTACTTAACTATGGCTACACCTTC CASSFLAKGQLLLNYGYTF
- TRBJ1-1 13 - TRBV11-2 TGTGCCAGCAGCTTAGTTTACCGGGGAGAAGCTTTCTTT CASSLVYRGEAFF
few TRBJ2-5 12 - TRBV6-1 TGTGCCAGCTATGAGAGCGTAGAGACCCAGTACTTC CASYESVETQYF
- TRBJ2-7 14 - TRBV6-6 TGTGCCAGCAGTTTACTTGGCAGGGAGGACGAGCAGTACTTC CASSLLGREDEQYF
- TRBJ2-4 17 - TRBV4-1 TGCGCCAGCAGCCAAGATTGGGTGGGACAAGCCAAAAACATTCAGTACTTC CASSQDWVGQAKNIQYF
- TRBJ2-1 18 TRBD1 TRBV5-6 TGTGCCAGCAGCTTGGCCAGGGACCGGGACAGGGACTACAATGAGCAGTTCTTC CASSLARDRDRDYNEQFF
- TRBJ1-6 15 TRBD1 TRBV9 TGTGCCAGCAGCGTAGATTCAGGGGGTGACTCACCCCTCCACTTT CASSVDSGGDSPLHF
- TRBJ1-3 14 - TRBV30 TGTGCCTGGATACAGGGATACTCTGGAAACACCATATATTTT CAWIQGYSGNTIYF
- TRBJ1-3 17 - TRBV5-1 TGCGCCAGCAGCTGGGCGGCGGGCAGATCCTCTGGAAACACCATATATTTT CASSWAAGRSSGNTIYF